This TCR beta chain emerged from a study of T cell changes during pregnancy in multiple sclerosis (dated by TCRdb to between 2018 and 2021). Context from the whole study: The study examined how the T cell repertoire changed over the course of pregnancy in women with multiple sclerosis.

For this clone: This receptor's antigen is unknown. One base away there is no much larger clone; base qualities are not given.

The library was obtained by the immunoSEQ multiplex PCR assay. TCRdb provides this immuneACCESS table in a form limited to in-frame rearrangements. Some clones are lacking; in checked studies, under half of them reflect an unresolved V gene, and why the rest are absent is not known. The sample records around 100,000 clones, more than 80% of which are singletons. More than 0.95% of the sample is held by the ten biggest clonotypes. Including cysteine and phenylalanine, the CDR3 has 14 amino acids. The CDR3 DNA has 42 bases and is translated from base 1. The CDR1 and CDR2 encoded by the germline V gene are MNHEY and SVGAGI. For this chain, trimming is 6 bases at the V end and 4 bases at the J end, and the number of junction bases without a gene match is 8.

The chain is made from TRBV6-5 and TRBJ2-7; 8 of the junction bases match TRBD1. This specimen consisted of peripheral blood, obtained in the second trimester of pregnancy. This clonotype was obtained from a female donor with multiple sclerosis, enrolled in a pregnancy study. The CDR3 in this case is CASSSDRGRYEQYF. The DNA is as follows: TGTGCCAGCAGCAGCGACAGGGGCAGGTACGAGCAGTACTTC.